Listed below are T cell receptor beta chains from one sample, sequenced in a study of cytomegalovirus exposure and HLA in healthy donors. Repertoires were generated with immunoSEQ multiplex PCR, while TCRdb's copy carries only in-frame clones and drops some. The sample consists of fewer than 250,000 clones, 87% of them appearing once. The sample consisted of PBMCs. These receptors all come from a man between 18 and 35 years old in good health and CMV-seronegative. The CDR3 runs from the conserved cysteine through the conserved F or W. D genes are given only for firm matches. The listing skips clone size in some rows; elsewhere it reads once, few, many or a size class.

clone size: NA
V gene: TRBV29-1
J gene: TRBJ1-1
CDR3 length: 10
D gene: TRBD1
CDR3 protein: CSADRVKAFF
CDR3 DNA: TGCAGCGCCGACAGGGTAAAGGCTTTCTTT

clone size: NA
V gene: TRBV5-1
J gene: TRBJ1-6
CDR3 length: 16
D gene: NA
CDR3 protein: CASSLGPITGKPPLHF
CDR3 DNA: TGCGCCAGCAGCTTGGGCCCAATCACAGGGAAGCCGCCCCTCCACTTT

clone size: NA
V gene: TRBV18
J gene: TRBJ1-2
CDR3 length: 15
D gene: NA
CDR3 protein: CASSPGGRASYGYTF
CDR3 DNA: TGTGCCAGCTCACCTGGCGGCAGGGCGTCCTATGGCTACACCTTC

clone size: NA
V gene: TRBV10-3
J gene: TRBJ2-3
CDR3 length: 14
D gene: NA
CDR3 protein: CAISGTARTDTQYF
CDR3 DNA: TGTGCCATCAGTGGGACAGCCCGCACAGATACGCAGTATTTT

clone size: NA
V gene: TRBV9
J gene: TRBJ1-5
CDR3 length: 12
D gene: NA
CDR3 protein: CPCGGGRKPQHF
CDR3 DNA: TGCCCATGTGGGGGGGGTAGAAAGCCCCAGCATTTT

clone size: NA
V gene: TRBV5-4
J gene: TRBJ2-3
CDR3 length: 16
D gene: TRBD2
CDR3 protein: CASSFPGTSNTDTQYF
CDR3 DNA: TGTGCCAGCAGCTTCCCCGGGACTAGCAACACAGATACGCAGTATTTT

clone size: NA
V gene: TRBV9
J gene: TRBJ2-7
CDR3 length: 15
D gene: TRBD2
CDR3 protein: CASSVEGTSGYEQYF
CDR3 DNA: TGTGCCAGCAGCGTAGAAGGGACTAGTGGCTACGAGCAGTACTTC

clone size: once
V gene: TRBV6-6
J gene: TRBJ1-2
CDR3 length: 13
D gene: NA
CDR3 protein: CASSPDRIYGYTF
CDR3 DNA: TGTGCCAGCAGTCCTGACAGGATTTATGGCTACACCTTC

clone size: NA
V gene: TRBV23-1
J gene: TRBJ2-5
CDR3 length: 19
D gene: NA
CDR3 protein: CASSQTSPPSNVDQETQYF
CDR3 DNA: TGCGCCAGCAGTCAAACCTCCCCCCCTAGCAACGTGGACCAAGAGACCCAGTACTTC

clone size: NA
V gene: TRBV9
J gene: TRBJ2-1
CDR3 length: 15
D gene: NA
CDR3 protein: CASSVTESSYNEQFF
CDR3 DNA: TGTGCCAGCAGCGTCACCGAGAGCTCCTACAATGAGCAGTTCTTC

clone size: once
V gene: TRBV28
J gene: TRBJ2-3
CDR3 length: 18
D gene: NA
CDR3 protein: CASSLNIGGGGGTDTQYF
CDR3 DNA: TGTGCCAGCAGTTTAAATATCGGGGGTGGAGGTGGCACAGATACGCAGTATTTT

clone size: NA
V gene: TRBV7-9
J gene: TRBJ2-7
CDR3 length: 12
D gene: NA
CDR3 protein: CASSSRSYEQYF
CDR3 DNA: TGTGCCAGCAGCTCGCGCTCCTACGAGCAGTACTTC

clone size: NA
V gene: TRBV2
J gene: TRBJ1-4
CDR3 length: 14
D gene: TRBD1
CDR3 protein: CASEGGQGYEKLFF
CDR3 DNA: TGTGCCAGCGAGGGAGGACAGGGGTATGAAAAACTGTTTTTT

clone size: NA
V gene: TRBV28
J gene: TRBJ2-3
CDR3 length: 16
D gene: NA
CDR3 protein: CASSAPLGGSTDTQYF
CDR3 DNA: TGTGCCAGCAGTGCCCCTCTAGGGGGAAGCACAGATACACAGTATTTT

clone size: NA
V gene: TRBV27
J gene: TRBJ1-1
CDR3 length: 11
D gene: NA
CDR3 protein: CASRRSTEAFF
CDR3 DNA: TGTGCCAGCAGACGGAGCACTGAAGCTTTCTTT

clone size: NA
V gene: TRBV27
J gene: TRBJ2-3
CDR3 length: 14
D gene: NA
CDR3 protein: CAIDRDPRGDTQYF
CDR3 DNA: TGTGCCATAGACCGGGACCCCAGGGGAGATACGCAGTATTTT

clone size: NA
V gene: TRBV10-1
J gene: TRBJ2-1
CDR3 length: 15
D gene: TRBD2
CDR3 protein: CASSDAGGPDGEQFF
CDR3 DNA: TGCGCCAGCAGTGACGCGGGGGGCCCCGACGGTGAGCAGTTCTTC

clone size: NA
V gene: TRBV28
J gene: TRBJ1-3
CDR3 length: 12
D gene: TRBD1
CDR3 protein: CASSPGGHTIYF
CDR3 DNA: TGTGCCAGCAGCCCAGGGGGGCACACCATATATTTT

clone size: NA
V gene: TRBV6-5
J gene: TRBJ1-1
CDR3 length: 13
D gene: NA
CDR3 protein: CASSYQGYTEAFF
CDR3 DNA: TGTGCCAGCAGTTATCAGGGTTACACTGAAGCTTTCTTT

clone size: NA
V gene: TRBV18
J gene: TRBJ1-1
CDR3 length: 14
D gene: TRBD1
CDR3 protein: CASSPGQTNTEAFF
CDR3 DNA: TGTGCCAGCTCCCCGGGACAGACGAACACTGAAGCTTTCTTT

clone size: NA
V gene: TRBV5-4
J gene: TRBJ2-7
CDR3 length: 13
D gene: NA
CDR3 protein: CASSFKQGYEQYF
CDR3 DNA: TGTGCCAGCAGCTTTAAACAGGGTTACGAGCAGTACTTC

clone size: NA
V gene: TRBV27
J gene: TRBJ2-3
CDR3 length: 14
D gene: NA
CDR3 protein: CASSPFGGADTQYF
CDR3 DNA: TGTGCCAGCAGTCCATTCGGGGGAGCAGATACGCAGTATTTT

clone size: NA
V gene: TRBV4-3
J gene: TRBJ1-2
CDR3 length: 16
D gene: TRBD1
CDR3 protein: CASSLGGTASNYGYTF
CDR3 DNA: TGCGCCAGCAGCCTAGGGGGGACAGCCTCTAACTATGGCTACACCTTC

clone size: NA
V gene: TRBV4-1
J gene: TRBJ2-5
CDR3 length: 12
D gene: NA
CDR3 protein: CASSASAETQYF
CDR3 DNA: TGCGCCAGCAGCGCTAGTGCGGAGACCCAGTACTTC

clone size: once
V gene: TRBV28
J gene: TRBJ1-5
CDR3 length: 12
D gene: NA
CDR3 protein: CASIQGNQPQHF
CDR3 DNA: TGTGCCAGTATTCAGGGAAATCAGCCCCAGCATTTT

clone size: NA
V gene: TRBV5-4
J gene: TRBJ2-5
CDR3 length: 11
D gene: NA
CDR3 protein: CASRSGETQYF
CDR3 DNA: TGTGCCAGCAGGAGCGGCGAGACCCAGTACTTC

clone size: NA
V gene: TRBV19
J gene: TRBJ1-1
CDR3 length: 14
D gene: NA
CDR3 protein: CASSIGEGDTEAFF
CDR3 DNA: TGTGCCAGTAGTATAGGTGAGGGCGACACTGAAGCTTTCTTT

clone size: NA
V gene: TRBV10-3
J gene: TRBJ2-7
CDR3 length: 12
D gene: TRBD1
CDR3 protein: CATGTGTYEQYF
CDR3 DNA: TGTGCCACCGGGACAGGGACGTACGAGCAGTACTTC

clone size: NA
V gene: TRBV11-2
J gene: TRBJ2-7
CDR3 length: 14
D gene: NA
CDR3 protein: CASSSLRIAYEQYF
CDR3 DNA: TGTGCCAGCAGCTCACTCCGTATTGCGTACGAGCAGTACTTC

clone size: NA
V gene: TRBV13
J gene: TRBJ2-1
CDR3 length: 16
D gene: NA
CDR3 protein: CASSSYIRSSYNEQFF
CDR3 DNA: TGTGCCAGCAGCTCCTATATACGAAGCTCCTACAATGAGCAGTTCTTC

clone size: NA
V gene: TRBV9
J gene: TRBJ1-1
CDR3 length: 12
D gene: NA
CDR3 protein: CASRREDTEAFF
CDR3 DNA: TGTGCGAGCCGTCGGGAGGACACTGAAGCTTTCTTT

clone size: NA
V gene: TRBV19
J gene: TRBJ1-2
CDR3 length: 13
D gene: NA
CDR3 protein: CASSTGNNYGYTF
CDR3 DNA: TGTGCCAGTAGTACAGGAAATAACTATGGCTACACCTTC

clone size: NA
V gene: TRBV28
J gene: TRBJ2-7
CDR3 length: 16
D gene: TRBD1
CDR3 protein: CASRTPRGPLGAEQYF
CDR3 DNA: TGTGCCAGCAGGACACCAAGGGGGCCCCTTGGGGCCGAGCAGTACTTC

clone size: NA
V gene: TRBV27
J gene: TRBJ2-7
CDR3 length: 16
D gene: TRBD1
CDR3 protein: CASSPGLGGKMDEQYF
CDR3 DNA: TGTGCCAGCAGTCCAGGTTTAGGGGGCAAGATGGACGAGCAGTACTTC

clone size: NA
V gene: TRBV6-1
J gene: TRBJ1-6
CDR3 length: 17
D gene: NA
CDR3 protein: CASSELPLTVPNSPLHF
CDR3 DNA: TGTGCCAGCAGTGAACTTCCCCTCACAGTCCCGAATTCACCCCTCCACTTT

clone size: NA
V gene: TRBV5-4
J gene: TRBJ2-2
CDR3 length: 15
D gene: NA
CDR3 protein: CASSFDSDMPGELFF
CDR3 DNA: TGTGCCAGCAGCTTCGACAGTGACATGCCCGGGGAGCTGTTTTTT

clone size: NA
V gene: TRBV4-3
J gene: TRBJ2-1
CDR3 length: 18
D gene: TRBD2
CDR3 protein: CASSQDSSGVGVYNEQFF
CDR3 DNA: TGCGCCAGCAGCCAAGATTCCAGCGGGGTGGGGGTTTACAATGAGCAGTTCTTC

clone size: many
V gene: TRBV30
J gene: TRBJ1-5
CDR3 length: 15
D gene: TRBD1
CDR3 protein: CAWSVRGQGNQPQHF
CDR3 DNA: TGTGCCTGGAGTGTAAGGGGACAGGGAAACCAGCCCCAGCATTTT

clone size: NA
V gene: TRBV9
J gene: TRBJ1-1
CDR3 length: 15
D gene: NA
CDR3 protein: CASSVEAGKGTEAFF
CDR3 DNA: TGTGCCAGCAGCGTAGAGGCAGGGAAGGGGACTGAAGCTTTCTTT

clone size: NA
V gene: TRBV27
J gene: TRBJ1-2
CDR3 length: 16
D gene: TRBD1
CDR3 protein: CASSPHSGGAPSGYTF
CDR3 DNA: TGTGCCAGCAGTCCCCACTCAGGGGGCGCGCCCAGTGGCTACACCTTC

clone size: NA
V gene: TRBV2
J gene: TRBJ2-3
CDR3 length: 17
D gene: TRBD2
CDR3 protein: CASSGTSGIYQTDTQYF
CDR3 DNA: TGTGCCAGCAGTGGGACTAGCGGGATTTATCAGACAGATACGCAGTATTTT

clone size: NA
V gene: TRBV4-3
J gene: TRBJ2-1
CDR3 length: 17
D gene: TRBD2
CDR3 protein: CASSQVFGLGGVDEQFF
CDR3 DNA: TGCGCCAGCAGCCAAGTATTTGGACTAGGAGGGGTCGATGAGCAGTTCTTC

clone size: once
V gene: TRBV25-1
J gene: TRBJ1-4
CDR3 length: 15
D gene: TRBD1
CDR3 protein: CASQRPGTGVEKLFF
CDR3 DNA: TGTGCCAGTCAAAGACCCGGGACAGGGGTGGAAAAACTGTTTTTT

clone size: NA
V gene: TRBV4-3
J gene: TRBJ1-2
CDR3 length: 12
D gene: NA
CDR3 protein: CASSQDQAGYTF
CDR3 DNA: TGCGCCAGCAGCCAAGACCAGGCTGGCTACACCTTC

clone size: NA
V gene: TRBV4-1
J gene: TRBJ2-1
CDR3 length: 17
D gene: TRBD2
CDR3 protein: CASSQAFTSGSKGEQFF
CDR3 DNA: TGCGCCAGCAGCCAAGCTTTTACTAGCGGGTCAAAGGGTGAGCAGTTCTTC

clone size: NA
V gene: TRBV4-1
J gene: TRBJ2-3
CDR3 length: 15
D gene: TRBD2
CDR3 protein: CASSQGNSAGWEQYF
CDR3 DNA: TGCGCCAGCAGCCAAGGAAACTCAGCGGGGTGGGAGCAGTATTTT

clone size: NA
V gene: TRBV29-1
J gene: TRBJ2-3
CDR3 length: 16
D gene: TRBD1
CDR3 protein: CSVGGTGRGVTDTQYF
CDR3 DNA: TGCAGCGTTGGGGGGACAGGGCGAGGTGTAACAGATACGCAGTATTTT

clone size: few
V gene: TRBV2
J gene: TRBJ1-4
CDR3 length: 13
D gene: NA
CDR3 protein: CASKRTVNEKLFF
CDR3 DNA: TGTGCCAGCAAGAGGACAGTCAATGAAAAACTGTTTTTT

clone size: NA
V gene: TRBV30
J gene: TRBJ2-7
CDR3 length: 15
D gene: NA
CDR3 protein: CAWTASPGTINEQYF
CDR3 DNA: TGTGCCTGGACCGCTTCCCCCGGGACAATTAACGAGCAGTACTTC

clone size: NA
V gene: TRBV7-9
J gene: TRBJ1-4
CDR3 length: 16
D gene: TRBD1
CDR3 protein: CASSQGQGAGGEKLFF
CDR3 DNA: TGTGCCAGCAGCCAGGGACAGGGGGCAGGAGGTGAAAAACTGTTTTTT